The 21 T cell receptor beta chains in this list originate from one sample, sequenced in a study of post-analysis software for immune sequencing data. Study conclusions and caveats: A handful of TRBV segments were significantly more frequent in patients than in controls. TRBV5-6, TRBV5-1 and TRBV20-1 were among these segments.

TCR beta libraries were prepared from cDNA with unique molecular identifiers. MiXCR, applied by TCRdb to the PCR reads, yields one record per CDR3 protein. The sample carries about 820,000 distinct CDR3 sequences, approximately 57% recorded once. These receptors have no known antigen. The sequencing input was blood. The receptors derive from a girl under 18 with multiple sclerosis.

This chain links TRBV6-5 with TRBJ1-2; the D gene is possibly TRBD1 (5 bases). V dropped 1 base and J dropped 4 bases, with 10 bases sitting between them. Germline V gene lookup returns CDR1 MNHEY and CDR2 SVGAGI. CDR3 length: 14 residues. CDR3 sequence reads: CASSYLLQGYGYTF. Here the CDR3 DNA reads TGTGCCAGCAGTTACTTACTGCAGGGCTATGGCTACACCTTC.

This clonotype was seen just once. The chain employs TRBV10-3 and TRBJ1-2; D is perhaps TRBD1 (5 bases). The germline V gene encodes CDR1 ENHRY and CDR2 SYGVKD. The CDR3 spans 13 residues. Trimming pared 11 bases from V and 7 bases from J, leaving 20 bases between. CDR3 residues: CASSPGTYAGYTF. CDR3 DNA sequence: TGTGCCTCATCACCAGGGACCTATGCTGGCTACACCTTC.

The CDR3 reads CASSRTETYEQYF. The CDR3 DNA follows: TGTGCCAGCAGTCGGACCGAAACCTACGAGCAGTACTTC. The chain employs TRBV6-2 or TRBV6-3 and TRBJ2-7; D not resolved. CDR1 is MNHEY and CDR2 is SVGEGT in the germline V gene. The ends were cut back, 5 bases at V and 2 bases at J, with 10 bases in the middle. There are 13 residues in the CDR3.

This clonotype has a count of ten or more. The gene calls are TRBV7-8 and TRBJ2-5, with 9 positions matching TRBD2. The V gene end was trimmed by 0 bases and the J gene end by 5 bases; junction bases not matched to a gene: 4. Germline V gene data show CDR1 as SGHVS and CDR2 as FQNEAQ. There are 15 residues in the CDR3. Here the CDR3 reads CASSLASGSRETQYF. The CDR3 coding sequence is TGTGCCAGCAGCTTAGCTAGCGGGAGTAGGGAGACCCAGTACTTC.

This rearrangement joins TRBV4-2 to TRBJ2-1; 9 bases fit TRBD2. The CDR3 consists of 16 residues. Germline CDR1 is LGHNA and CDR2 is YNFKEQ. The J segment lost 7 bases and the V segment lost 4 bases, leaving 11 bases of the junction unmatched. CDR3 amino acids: CASSLDGGGAKNEQFF. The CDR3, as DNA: TGTGCCAGCAGCCTCGACGGCGGGGGGGCCAAGAATGAGCAGTTCTTC.

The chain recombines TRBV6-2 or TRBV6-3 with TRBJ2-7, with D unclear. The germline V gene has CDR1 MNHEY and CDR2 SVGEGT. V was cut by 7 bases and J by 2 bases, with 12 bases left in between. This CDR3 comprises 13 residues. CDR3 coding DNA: TGTGCCAGCATCCTAAGTGGGACCTACGAGCAGTACTTC. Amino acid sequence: CASILSGTYEQYF.

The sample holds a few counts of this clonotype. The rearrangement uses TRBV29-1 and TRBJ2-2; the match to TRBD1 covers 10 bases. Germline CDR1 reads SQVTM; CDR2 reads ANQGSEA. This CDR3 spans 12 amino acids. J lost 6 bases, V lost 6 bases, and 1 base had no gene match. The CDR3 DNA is TGCAGCGTAGGACAGGGGGCCGGGGAGCTGTTTTTT. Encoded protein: CSVGQGAGELFF.

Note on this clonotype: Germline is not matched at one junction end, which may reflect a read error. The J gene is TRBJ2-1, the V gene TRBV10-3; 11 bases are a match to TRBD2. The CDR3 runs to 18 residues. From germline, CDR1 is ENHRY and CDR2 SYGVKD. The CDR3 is CATSDRDSGGAKYNEQFF. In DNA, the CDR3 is TGTGCCACCAGTGATCGAGATAGCGGGGGGGCCAAGTACAATGAGCAGTTCTTC.

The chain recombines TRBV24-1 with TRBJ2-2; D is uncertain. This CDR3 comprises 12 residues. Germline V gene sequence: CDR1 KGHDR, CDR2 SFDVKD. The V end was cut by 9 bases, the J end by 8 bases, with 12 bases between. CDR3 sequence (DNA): TGTGCCACCCGATCAGCCCGTGGGGAGCTGTTTTTT. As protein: CATRSARGELFF.

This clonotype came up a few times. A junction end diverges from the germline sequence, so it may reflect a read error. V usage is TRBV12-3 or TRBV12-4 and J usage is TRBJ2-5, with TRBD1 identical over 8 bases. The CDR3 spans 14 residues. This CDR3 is CASSLGQGWETQYF. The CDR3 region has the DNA TGTGCCAGCAGCTTAGGACAGGGTTGGGAGACCCAGTACTTC.

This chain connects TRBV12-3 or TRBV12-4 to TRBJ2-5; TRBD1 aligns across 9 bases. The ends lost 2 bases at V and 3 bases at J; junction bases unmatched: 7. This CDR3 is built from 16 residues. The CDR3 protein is CASSLSGDRGKETQYF. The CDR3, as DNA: TGTGCCAGCAGTTTAAGTGGAGACAGGGGGAAAGAGACCCAGTACTTC.

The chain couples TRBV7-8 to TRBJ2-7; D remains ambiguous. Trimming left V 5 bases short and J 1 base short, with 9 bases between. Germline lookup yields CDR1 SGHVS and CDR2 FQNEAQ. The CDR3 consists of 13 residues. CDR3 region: CASSNTLSYEQYF. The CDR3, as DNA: TGTGCCAGCAGCAACACCCTTTCCTACGAGCAGTACTTC. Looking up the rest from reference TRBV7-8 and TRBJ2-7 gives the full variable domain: GAGVSQSPRYKVAKRGQDVALRCDPISGHVSLFWYQQALGQGPEFLTYFQNEAQLDKSGLPSDRFFAERPEGSVSTLKIQRTQQEDSAVYLCASSNTLSYEQYFGPGTRLTVT.

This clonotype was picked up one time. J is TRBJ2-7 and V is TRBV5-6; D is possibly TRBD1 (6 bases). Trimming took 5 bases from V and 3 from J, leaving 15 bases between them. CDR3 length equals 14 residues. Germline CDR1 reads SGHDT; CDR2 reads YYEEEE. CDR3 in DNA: TGTGCCAGCAGGTCAAACAGGGCCCACTACGAGCAGTACTTC. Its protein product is CASRSNRAHYEQYF.

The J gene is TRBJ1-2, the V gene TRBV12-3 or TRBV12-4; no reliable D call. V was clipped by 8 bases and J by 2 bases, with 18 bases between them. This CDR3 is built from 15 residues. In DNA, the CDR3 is TGTGCCAGCCCTACTGGAGCGCATCCGAACTATGGCTACACCTTC. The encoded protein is CASPTGAHPNYGYTF.

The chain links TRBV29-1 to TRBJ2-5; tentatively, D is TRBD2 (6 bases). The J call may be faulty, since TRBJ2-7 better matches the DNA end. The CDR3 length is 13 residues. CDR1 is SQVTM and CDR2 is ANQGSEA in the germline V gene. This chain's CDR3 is CSVAAIGGNEQYF. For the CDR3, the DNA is TGCAGCGTTGCCGCGATCGGGGGTAACGAGCAGTACTTC.

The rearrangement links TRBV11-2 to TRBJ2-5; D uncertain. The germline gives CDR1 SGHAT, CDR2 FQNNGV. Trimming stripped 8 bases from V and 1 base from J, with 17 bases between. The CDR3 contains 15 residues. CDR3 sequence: CASASTLRIQETQYF. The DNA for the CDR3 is TGTGCCAGCGCTAGTACGTTGCGGATCCAAGAGACCCAGTACTTC.

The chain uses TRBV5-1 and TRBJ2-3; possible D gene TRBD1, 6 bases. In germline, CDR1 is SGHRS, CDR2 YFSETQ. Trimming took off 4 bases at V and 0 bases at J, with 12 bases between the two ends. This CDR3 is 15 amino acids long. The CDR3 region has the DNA TGCGCCAGCAGCCACGGACAGCATAGCACAGATACGCAGTATTTT. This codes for CASSHGQHSTDTQYF.

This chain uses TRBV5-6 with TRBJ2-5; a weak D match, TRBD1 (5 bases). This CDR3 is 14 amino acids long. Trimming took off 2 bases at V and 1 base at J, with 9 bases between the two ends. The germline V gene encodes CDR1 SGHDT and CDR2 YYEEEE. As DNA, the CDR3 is TGTGCCAGCAGCTTACAGGCGACCCAAGAGACCCAGTACTTC. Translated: CASSLQATQETQYF.

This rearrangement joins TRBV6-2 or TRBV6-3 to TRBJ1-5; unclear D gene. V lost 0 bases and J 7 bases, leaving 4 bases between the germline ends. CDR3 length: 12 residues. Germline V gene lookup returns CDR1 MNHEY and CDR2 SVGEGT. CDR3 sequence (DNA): TGTGCCAGCAGTTACTCGAGGCAGCCCCAGCATTTT. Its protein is CASSYSRQPQHF.

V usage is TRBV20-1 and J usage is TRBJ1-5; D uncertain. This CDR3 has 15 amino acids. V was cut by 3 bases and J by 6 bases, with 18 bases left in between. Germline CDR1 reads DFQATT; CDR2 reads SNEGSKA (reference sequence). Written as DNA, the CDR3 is TGCAGTGCTAGGTTGTCGACCACAAGCGGTCAGCCCCAGCATTTT. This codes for CSARLSTTSGQPQHF.

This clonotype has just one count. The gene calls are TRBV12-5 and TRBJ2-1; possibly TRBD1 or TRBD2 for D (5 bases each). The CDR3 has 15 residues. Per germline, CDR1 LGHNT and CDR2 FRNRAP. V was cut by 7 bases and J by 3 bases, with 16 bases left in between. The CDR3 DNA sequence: TGTGCTAGTGAAATGTCCGGGGCTATCTACAATGAGCAGTTCTTC. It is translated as CASEMSGAIYNEQFF.